This T cell receptor beta chain was retrieved from a study of shared clonotypes between healthy human individuals. Across the whole study: Each donor's CD4 naive and CD4 memory cells filled three plates apiece, CD8 naive two, and CD8 memory one.

Sequencing was at deep level. Here immunoSEQ multiplex PCR was the method, and the copy in TCRdb shows in-frame clones only, minus some. The sample consists of about 330,000 clones, roughly 70% of them appearing once. After removal of 1 base from V and 6 bases from J, the junction contained 4 bases not matched to a gene. From germline, CDR1 is LGHNA and CDR2 YSLEER. The CDR3 has 15 amino acids. Investigators divided CD4+ cells into CD45RA+ naive and CD45RA-negative memory subsets. The sample comprised memory CD4+ T cells sorted from blood. Stated subset: CD45RA-negative fraction. This receptor was identified in a man aged 30 to 39 in good health. The rearrangement joins TRBV4-3 to TRBJ2-1; 9 bases agree with TRBD2. This CDR3 reads CASSQGTSVINEQFF. The CDR3 DNA is TGCGCCAGCAGCCAAGGGACTAGCGTAATCAATGAGCAGTTCTTC.